The source of this TCR beta chain is a study of shared clonotypes between healthy human individuals. V was trimmed by 3 bases and J by 8 bases, leaving 10 bases between them. Germline V CDR1 and CDR2: MNHNY, SVGAGI (reference sequence). The CDR3 runs to 13 residues. Comment on this clone: Its antigen is not known. Other DNA sequences in this specimen translate into the identical CDR3.

Study findings and constraints: Among the subsets, naive ones generally showed larger estimated richness than memory ones.

Sequencing used immunoSEQ multiplex PCR; TCRdb keeps in-frame clones, though not all of them. In the table there are approximately 2.4 million clones, approximately 96% of which are singletons. The source is a man aged 18 to 30 in good health. The chain uses TRBV6-6 and TRBJ1-4; perhaps TRBD1 as D (5 bases). The sequenced sample consisted of naive CD4+ T cells sorted from blood. Subset defined: CD45RA+ positively selected. The CDR3 spells CASSYGGGEKLFF. The CDR3 nucleotides are TGTGCCAGCAGTTATGGGGGAGGAGAAAAACTGTTTTTT.